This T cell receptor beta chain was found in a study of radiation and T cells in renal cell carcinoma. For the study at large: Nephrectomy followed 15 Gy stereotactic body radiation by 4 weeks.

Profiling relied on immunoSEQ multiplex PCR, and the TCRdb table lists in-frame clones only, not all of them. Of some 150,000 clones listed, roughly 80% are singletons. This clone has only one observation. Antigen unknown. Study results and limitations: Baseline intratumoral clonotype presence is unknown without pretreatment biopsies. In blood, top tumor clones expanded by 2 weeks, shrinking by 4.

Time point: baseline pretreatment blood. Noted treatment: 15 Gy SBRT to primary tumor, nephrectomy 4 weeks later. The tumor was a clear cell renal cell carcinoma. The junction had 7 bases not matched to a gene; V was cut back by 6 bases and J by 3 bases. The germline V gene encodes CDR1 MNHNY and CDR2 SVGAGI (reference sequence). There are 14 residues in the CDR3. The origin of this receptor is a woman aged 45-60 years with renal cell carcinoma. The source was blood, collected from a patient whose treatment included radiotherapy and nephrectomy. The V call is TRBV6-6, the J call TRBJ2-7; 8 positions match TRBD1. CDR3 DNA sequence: TGTGCCAGCAGAACCGGGACAGGTAACTACGAGCAGTACTTC. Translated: CASRTGTGNYEQYF.